Below, 11 T cell receptor beta chains from the same sample are listed, as sequenced in a study of graft-versus-host responses after intestinal transplantation. Antigen specificity for these receptors is unknown. The table came from immunoSEQ multiplex PCR; TCRdb's copy has only in-frame clones and leaves some out. The repertoire holds some 39,000 clones, with 85% to 95% as singletons. Sequenced here: unstimulated CD8+ T cells sorted from spleen or lymph node cells, sampled before transplant. The receptors derive from a human donor who was the organ donor for an intestinal transplant.

The chain links TRBV5-4 to TRBJ2-3, with 10 nucleotides matching TRBD1. Germline V gene lookup returns CDR1 SGHNT and CDR2 YYREEE (reference sequence). The length of the CDR3 is 15 residues. With V trimmed by 4 bases and J by 1 base, 3 bases remained unmatched. The DNA for the CDR3 is TGTGCCAGCAGCCCAGGGACAGGGGGCACAGATACGCAGTATTTT. Translation: CASSPGTGGTDTQYF.

This chain uses TRBV2 with TRBJ1-1; maybe TRBD1 (5 bases). V was cut by 1 base and J by 11 bases, with 23 bases left in between. From germline, CDR1 is SNHLY and CDR2 FYNNEI. CDR3 length: 16 amino acids. CDR3 in amino acids: CASSEERGGAPGTAFF. The DNA of the CDR3 is TGTGCCAGCAGTGAAGAACGAGGAGGGGCCCCGGGTACGGCTTTCTTT.

The V and J genes are TRBV11-2 and TRBJ2-5, with TRBD1 matching over 7 bases. Trimming removed 1 base from V and 7 bases from J; junction bases left unmatched: 15. This CDR3 region has 17 residues. Germline V gene sequence: CDR1 SGHAT, CDR2 FQNNGV. CDR3 DNA: TGTGCCAGCAGCTTAGGGAGAGGGGGCAGGGAGTCTGGGACCCAGTACTTC. Translated: CASSLGRGGRESGTQYF.

The chain carries TRBV4-3 and TRBJ1-1; D not certain. The CDR3 is 14 amino acids. Germline lookup yields CDR1 LGHNA and CDR2 YSLEER. Trimming removed 0 bases from V and 2 bases from J, with 7 bases in between. CDR3 sequence: CASSQDRGNTEAFF. DNA of the CDR3: TGCGCCAGCAGCCAAGATCGGGGTAACACTGAAGCTTTCTTT.

The rearrangement uses TRBV7-9 and TRBJ1-5; D may be TRBD1 (5 bases). This CDR3 region has 13 residues. In germline, CDR1 is SEHNR, CDR2 FQNEAQ (reference sequence). V lost 5 bases to trimming and J lost 7 bases, with 12 bases between them. In DNA, the CDR3 is TGTGCCAGCAGCCTACAACGGGACCAGCCCCAGCATTTT. Translating gives CASSLQRDQPQHF.

This chain connects TRBV5-1 to TRBJ2-5; 11 bases are shared with TRBD2. This CDR3 has 16 amino acids. CDR1 is SGHRS, CDR2 YFSETQ, per germline. V was clipped by 3 bases and J by 3 bases; unmatched bases: 7. In DNA, the CDR3 is TGCGCCAGCAGCTGGCTTAGCGGGGGGGTTGAAGAGACCCAGTACTTC. Protein product: CASSWLSGGVEETQYF.

V usage is TRBV9 and J usage is TRBJ2-3; TRBD1 aligns across 7 bases. Germline trimming cut 4 bases from V and 2 bases from J; bases unmatched to any gene: 13. The CDR3 length is 17 residues. Germline values: CDR1 SGDLS, CDR2 YYNGEE. The CDR3 sequence is CASSRPTPGQNTDTQYF. CDR3 DNA sequence: TGTGCCAGCAGCCGACCGACTCCGGGACAGAACACAGATACGCAGTATTTT.

This clone was observed once. This sequence joins TRBV4-1 and TRBJ1-6, with 8 bases fitting TRBD1. The germline CDR1 and CDR2 sequences are MGHRA and YSYEKL. Trimming cost V 3 bases and J 6 bases; bases outside gene matches: 7. The CDR3 extends over 16 amino acids. The CDR3 nucleotides read TGCGCCAGCAGCCAGCGGCCCGGACAGGGTAATTCACCCCTCCACTTT. Protein: CASSQRPGQGNSPLHF.

The rearrangement uses TRBV7-2 and TRBJ1-5, with D perhaps matching TRBD1 (5 bases). Trimming took off 0 bases at V and 0 bases at J, with 6 bases between the two ends. The CDR3 is made up of 15 amino acids. The germline CDR1 and CDR2 sequences are SGHTA and FQGNSA. The CDR3 DNA sequence: TGTGCCAGCAGCTTAGCGGGGCTTAGCAATCAGCCCCAGCATTTT. Its protein product is CASSLAGLSNQPQHF.

CDR3 DNA sequence: TGTGCCAGCTCCGCGAGCTCCTACGAGCAGTACTTC. As protein: CASSASSYEQYF. The chain couples TRBV7-8 to TRBJ2-5; D not resolved. The J call may be faulty, since TRBJ2-7 better matches the DNA end. Looked up from germline, CDR1 is SGHVS and CDR2 is FQNEAQ. The CDR3 covers 12 residues.

On this clone: At one of its ends the junction is not consistent with the germline gene, which may arise from a read error. Other DNA sequences in the sample encode the same CDR3. This chain uses TRBV7-3 with TRBJ2-2, with 13 bases aligning to TRBD2. Germline CDR1 reads SGHTA; CDR2 reads FQGTGA. This CDR3 comprises 16 residues. Written as DNA, the CDR3 is TGCGCCAGCAGCAAACTAGCGGGGGGGCCCCCCGGGGAGCTGTTTTTT. This sequence encodes CASSKLAGGPPGELFF.